This is a list of T cell receptor beta chains from one sample in a study of blood T cell repertoires in COVID-19. Data came from immunoSEQ multiplex PCR; TCRdb stores just in-frame clones and leaves some out. The sample includes hundreds of thousands of clones, around 90% seen only once; the top ten take 2% to 3%. Sequenced sample: PBMCs or T cells enriched from blood (not recorded which). The receptors here all came from a man in his 60s who had recovered from COVID-19. The CDR3 runs from the conserved cysteine through the conserved F or W.

CDR3 protein	V gene	J gene
CSVVRASTDTQYF	TRBV29-1	TRBJ2-3
CASTKTADYGYTF	TRBV6-5	TRBJ1-2
CASSLEGQGSYEQYF	TRBV5-6	TRBJ2-7
CASSQQGATNYGYTF	TRBV4-1	TRBJ1-2
CASSQGDRTYNSPLHF	TRBV4-3	TRBJ1-6
CASSIGLAGGGTDTQYF	TRBV19	TRBJ2-3
CASSSRGLAMNTEAFF	TRBV11-3	TRBJ1-1
CASSLRLAGGPGELFF	TRBV4-3	TRBJ2-2
CASSGQGTEAFF	TRBV5-1	TRBJ1-1
CASSTGRGYGYTF	TRBV12-3/TRBV12-4	TRBJ1-2
CASSATGVGDTEAFF	TRBV7-2	TRBJ1-1
CASSTAGGPYEQYF	TRBV19	TRBJ2-7
CASSVASGRGNEQFF	TRBV9	TRBJ2-1
CASSPPAGWYEQFF	TRBV18	TRBJ2-1
CASSEAPEIGYEQYF	TRBV6-1	TRBJ2-7
CASSLLSSTNEKLFF	TRBV7-2	TRBJ1-4
CASSTAGGYTF	TRBV6-5	TRBJ1-2
CASSTGNQPQHF	TRBV19	TRBJ1-5
CASSNEGTQGENSPLHF	TRBV21-1	TRBJ1-6
CSASRSASSYEQYF	TRBV20-1	TRBJ2-7
CASSFRDFYNEQFF	TRBV5-1	TRBJ2-1
CSASDGRTSGRAIYNEQFF	TRBV20-1	TRBJ2-1
CASSMGEASAITDTQYF	TRBV19	TRBJ2-3
CASSFQTGMNTEAFF	TRBV5-1	TRBJ1-1